A selection of T cell receptor beta chains follows, all from one sample in a study of CD8+ T cells in alopecia areata. Clones were sequenced by immunoSEQ multiplex PCR, and TCRdb holds only the in-frame ones, with some missing. The sample lists 100,000 to 150,000 clones, roughly two fifths occurring once. Sequenced input: CD4+ T cells sorted from blood. The receptors shown here come from a human donor with alopecia areata. The CDR3 runs from the conserved cysteine through the conserved F or W. A D gene is named only where the DNA matches it firmly. Some rows mark clone size as missing; the rest say once, few, many or name a class of expanded clone.

j_gene | abundance | v_gene | d_gene | CDR3aa | CDR3nt
TRBJ2-7 | . | TRBV2 | TRBD1 | CASKDREGTYEQYF | TGTGCCAGCAAAGACAGGGAAGGGACCTACGAGCAGTACTTC
TRBJ2-3 | . | TRBV7-9 | . | CASSFILTDTQYF | TGTGCCAGCAGCTTTATTCTGACGGATACGCAGTATTTT
TRBJ2-2 | few | TRBV6-6 | . | CASTRTSNTGELFF | TGTGCCAGCACCCGTACTTCGAACACCGGGGAGCTGTTTTTT
TRBJ2-7 | . | TRBV7-2 | . | CASSPRGWGEQYF | TGTGCCAGCAGCCCACGGGGTTGGGGCGAGCAGTACTTC
TRBJ1-5 | . | TRBV28 | . | CASRPPGSSNQPQHF | TGTGCCAGCAGACCCCCGGGATCTAGCAATCAGCCCCAGCATTTT
TRBJ2-7 | . | TRBV18 | . | CASSPRLDRYEQYF | TGTGCCAGCTCACCCCGGCTGGATCGCTACGAGCAGTACTTC
TRBJ2-3 | . | TRBV29-1 | . | CSQRMGDTQYF | TGCAGCCAACGGATGGGCGATACGCAGTATTTT
TRBJ2-7 | . | TRBV15 | . | CATSSRQAPYEQYF | TGTGCCACCAGCAGTCGACAGGCTCCCTACGAGCAGTACTTC
TRBJ2-1 | . | TRBV29-1 | . | CSVEDPNEQFF | TGCAGCGTTGAAGATCCGAATGAGCAGTTCTTC
TRBJ2-5 | few | TRBV28 | TRBD1 | CASRKTGDETQYF | TGTGCCAGCAGAAAAACAGGGGACGAGACCCAGTACTTC
TRBJ2-5 | few | TRBV7-3 | . | CASSRIREETQYF | TGTGCCAGCAGCCGTATCAGGGAGGAGACCCAGTACTTC
TRBJ2-7 | . | TRBV11-2 | . | CASSLDRGSYEQYF | TGTGCCAGCAGCTTAGATCGGGGATCCTACGAGCAGTACTTC
TRBJ2-7 | . | TRBV5-1 | . | CASSPTSSYEQYF | TGCGCCAGCAGCCCGACGTCGTCCTACGAGCAGTACTTC
TRBJ2-5 | few | TRBV29-1 | . | CSVTGANAETQYF | TGCAGCGTGACGGGGGCCAATGCAGAGACCCAGTACTTC
TRBJ1-2 | . | TRBV5-6 | . | CASSLSGAEGYTF | TGTGCCAGCAGCTTGTCGGGGGCGGAGGGCTACACCTTC
TRBJ1-6 | . | TRBV5-1 | TRBD1 | CASSPTTGRNSPLHF | TGCGCCAGCAGCCCCACGACAGGGAGGAATTCACCCCTCCACTTT
TRBJ2-7 | . | TRBV28 | . | CASSFPSARKAYEQYF | TGTGCCAGCAGTTTCCCCTCGGCGAGAAAGGCCTACGAGCAGTACTTC
TRBJ2-2 | few | TRBV19 | . | CASTVQGLHTGELFF | TGTGCCAGTACCGTCCAGGGTCTTCACACCGGGGAGCTGTTTTTT
TRBJ1-5 | few | TRBV30 | . | CAWGTYQPQHF | TGTGCCTGGGGAACCTATCAGCCCCAGCATTTT
TRBJ2-4 | . | TRBV30 | . | CAWGVVQNIQYF | TGTGCCTGGGGGGTTGTCCAAAACATTCAGTACTTC
TRBJ1-5 | . | TRBV1 | . | CTSSKGQCNQPQHF | TGCACCAGCAGCAAGGGACAGTGCAATCAGCCCCAGCATTTT
TRBJ2-7 | few | TRBV29-1 | . | CSVASALSYEQYF | TGCAGCGTTGCTTCGGCCCTCTCCTACGAGCAGTACTTC
TRBJ1-2 | . | TRBV6-5 | TRBD1 | CASTSGQASGGYTF | TGTGCCAGCACCTCGGGACAGGCTTCAGGGGGCTACACCTTC
TRBJ2-7 | few | TRBV4-2 | TRBD2 | CASSQVAGAGYEQYF | TGTGCCAGCAGCCAAGTAGCGGGAGCGGGCTACGAGCAGTACTTC
TRBJ1-5 | . | TRBV11-2 | . | CASSLVPGVVDQPQHF | TGTGCCAGTAGCTTAGTCCCAGGGGTAGTGGATCAGCCCCAGCATTTT
TRBJ1-4 | . | TRBV15 | TRBD1 | CATYPTGGEKLFF | TGTGCCACCTACCCAACAGGGGGCGAAAAACTGTTTTTT
TRBJ1-2 | . | TRBV29-1 | . | CSVAGLFTNYGYTF | TGCAGCGTTGCCGGACTTTTCACTAACTATGGCTACACCTTC
TRBJ1-1 | few | TRBV28 | TRBD1 | CASSRDSLEAFF | TGTGCCAGCAGTAGGGACAGCCTTGAGGCTTTCTTT
TRBJ2-5 | . | TRBV14 | TRBD1 | CASSLDRVQETQYF | TGTGCCAGCAGCTTAGACAGGGTTCAAGAGACCCAGTACTTC
TRBJ2-2 | . | TRBV30 | . | CAPEGADPNTGELFF | TGTGCCCCCGAAGGAGCGGACCCCAACACCGGGGAGCTGTTTTTT
TRBJ2-6 | few | TRBV7-9 | . | CASSLAPDSGANVLTF | TGTGCCAGCAGCTTAGCCCCAGACTCTGGGGCCAACGTCCTGACTTTC
TRBJ1-5 | . | TRBV28 | TRBD1 | CASREGDRPNQPQHF | TGTGCCAGCAGAGAAGGGGACAGGCCAAATCAGCCCCAGCATTTT
TRBJ2-1 | . | TRBV4-2 | . | CASRTEGRTYNEQFF | TGTGCCAGCAGGACCGAGGGGAGAACCTACAATGAGCAGTTCTTC
TRBJ2-7 | few | TRBV14 | . | CASSQGGPASYF | TGTGCCAGCAGCCAAGGGGGCCCGGCTTCCTACTTC
TRBJ2-5 | few | TRBV20-1 | . | CSTTGRETQYF | TGCAGTACGACAGGGAGGGAGACCCAGTACTTC
TRBJ2-7 | . | TRBV29-1 | TRBD2 | CSVEDRQTSGRREQYF | TGCAGCGTTGAAGATCGTCAGACTAGCGGGAGGAGGGAGCAGTACTTC
TRBJ2-1 | . | TRBV5-4 | . | CASSPARANEQFF | TGTGCCAGCAGCCCGGCCAGGGCCAATGAGCAGTTCTTC